A selection of T cell receptor beta chains follows, all from one sample in a study of OX40 agonist ivuxolimab in advanced cancers. Generated by immunoSEQ multiplex PCR, the TCRdb table keeps only in-frame clones and is missing some. The table has about 50,000 clones, 70% to 90% seen once. The source material was CD4+ or CD8+ T cells sorted from blood, sampled in a trial of the OX40 agonist ivuxolimab. The origin of the receptors is an adult with an advanced solid tumor such as melanoma, head and neck, liver or kidney cancer. CDR3s include the opening cysteine and the closing phenylalanine or tryptophan. The order of the fields is J gene, D gene, CDR3 length, clone size, V gene, CDR3 DNA, CDR3 protein. The D gene is left open where the match is weak. Expanded clones get a size class; other rows say once, few or many, or leave the size out.

TRBJ2-7 . 13 . TRBV6-6 TGTGCCAGCAGCCCAGGGCCGTTCTACGAGCAGTACTTC CASSPGPFYEQYF
TRBJ2-3 TRBD1 16 once TRBV6-1 TGTGCCAGCAGTGAGACCGGTCGGACAGGGTCAGATACGCAGTATTTT CASSETGRTGSDTQYF
TRBJ1-2 . 15 . TRBV7-9 TGTGCCAGCAGCTTAGAGCAGGGGATCGGTTATGGCTACACCTTC CASSLEQGIGYGYTF
TRBJ2-3 . 15 . TRBV28 TGTGCCACCCTGCGGCAACCCCTTAGCACAGATACGCAGTATTTT CATLRQPLSTDTQYF
TRBJ2-2 . 15 . TRBV2 TGTGCCAGCAGTACTGAAACAAAGAACACCGGGGAGCTGTTTTTT CASSTETKNTGELFF
TRBJ2-7 . 16 . TRBV11-1 TGTGCCAGCAGCCCCCGGGTTGGGCGGGGTTCCTACGAGCAGTACTTC CASSPRVGRGSYEQYF
TRBJ2-2 . 15 . TRBV6-5 TGTGCCAGCAGTCCCCTCGAATTTGGCACCGGGGAGCTGTTTTTT CASSPLEFGTGELFF
TRBJ2-3 . 14 . TRBV9 TGTGCCAGCAGCGTAGTGAGCGGCACAGATACGCAGTATTTT CASSVVSGTDTQYF
TRBJ2-1 TRBD2 17 . TRBV7-2 TGTGCCAGCAGCCTCCCCGGGCTAGCGGGGGGGTACAATGAGCAGTTCTTC CASSLPGLAGGYNEQFF
TRBJ2-7 TRBD1 15 . TRBV6-6 TGTGCCAGCAGTTCGCCAGACAGGGGGCAGTACGAGCAGTACTTC CASSSPDRGQYEQYF
TRBJ2-2 TRBD2 17 . TRBV9 TGTGCCAGCAGCTCGTCGGGACTAGCGGGATTGAGCGGGGAGCTGTTTTTT CASSSSGLAGLSGELFF